This paragraph reports one TCR beta chain. Time point of the sample: patch test 2, 6 weeks after DPC sensitization. Treatment noted: therapeutic diphenylcyclopropenone sensitization with weekly scalp DPC. CDR1 is MDHEN, CDR2 SYDVKM, per germline. There are 13 residues in the CDR3. The V end was cut by 7 bases, the J end by 6 bases, with 16 bases between. The sample belongs to a study of human T cells and chemical hapten exposure. In the library, unique molecular identifiers were attached to individual cDNA molecules. TCRdb fed the RACE reads into MiXCR, producing one record per CDR3 protein. The table records about 85,000 distinct CDR3 sequences, about 9.9% of them present only once.

This clonotype was obtained from a man between 18 and 35 years old with alopecia areata. Some clones in this sample may be carry-over from other donors' samples. The sequenced sample was whole blood, obtained in connection with sensitization to the hapten diphenylcyclopropenone (DPC). The rearrangement uses TRBV28 and TRBJ2-7, with a tentative D call TRBD2 (7 bases). The CDR3: CASIPGGGGEQYF. As DNA, the CDR3 is TGTGCCAGCATCCCGGGGGGCGGCGGCGAGCAGTACTTC.